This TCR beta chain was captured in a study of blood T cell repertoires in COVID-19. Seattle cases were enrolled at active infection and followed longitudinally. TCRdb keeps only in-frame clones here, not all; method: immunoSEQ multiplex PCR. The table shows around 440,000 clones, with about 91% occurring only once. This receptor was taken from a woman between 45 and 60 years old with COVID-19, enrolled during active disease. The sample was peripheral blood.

CDR3 in amino acids: CATSSDRVPGELFF. The CDR3 DNA reads as TGTGCCACCAGCAGCGACAGGGTCCCAGGGGAGCTGTTTTTT. V gene TRBV15 combines with J gene TRBJ2-2; TRBD1 aligns across 7 bases. The germline CDR1 and CDR2 sequences are LNHNV and YYDKDF (reference sequence). Trimming at V came to 3 bases and at J to 8 bases, leaving 6 bases not matched to a gene. The CDR3 consists of 14 residues.